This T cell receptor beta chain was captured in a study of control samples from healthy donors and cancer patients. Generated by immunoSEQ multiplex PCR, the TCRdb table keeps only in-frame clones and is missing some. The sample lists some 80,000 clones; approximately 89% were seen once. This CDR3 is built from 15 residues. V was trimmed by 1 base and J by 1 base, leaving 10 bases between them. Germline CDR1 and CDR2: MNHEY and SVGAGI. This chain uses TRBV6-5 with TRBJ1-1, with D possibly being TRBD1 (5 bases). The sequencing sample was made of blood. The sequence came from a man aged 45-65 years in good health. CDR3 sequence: CASSYWGTGNTEAFF. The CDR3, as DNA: TGTGCCAGCAGTTACTGGGGGACGGGGAACACTGAAGCTTTCTTT.